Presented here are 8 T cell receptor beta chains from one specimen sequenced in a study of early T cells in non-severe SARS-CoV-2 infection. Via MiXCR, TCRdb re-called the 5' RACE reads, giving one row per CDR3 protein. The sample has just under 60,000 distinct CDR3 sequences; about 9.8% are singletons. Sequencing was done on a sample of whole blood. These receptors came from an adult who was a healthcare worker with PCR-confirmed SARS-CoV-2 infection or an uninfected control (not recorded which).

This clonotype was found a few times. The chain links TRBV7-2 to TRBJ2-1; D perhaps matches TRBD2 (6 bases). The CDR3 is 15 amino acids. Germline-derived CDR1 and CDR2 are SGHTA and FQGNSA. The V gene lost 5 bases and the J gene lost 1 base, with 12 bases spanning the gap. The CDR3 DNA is TGTGCCAGCAGCATTAATAGCGGTTCCTACAATGAGCAGTTCTTC. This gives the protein CASSINSGSYNEQFF.

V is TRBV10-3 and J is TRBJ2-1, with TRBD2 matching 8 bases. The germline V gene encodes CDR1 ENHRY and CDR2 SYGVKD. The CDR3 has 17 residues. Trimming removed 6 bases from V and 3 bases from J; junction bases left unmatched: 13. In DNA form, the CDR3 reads TGTGCCATCAGCATGATTGGGGGGCTAGCGGGCTACAATGAGCAGTTCTTC. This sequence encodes CAISMIGGLAGYNEQFF.

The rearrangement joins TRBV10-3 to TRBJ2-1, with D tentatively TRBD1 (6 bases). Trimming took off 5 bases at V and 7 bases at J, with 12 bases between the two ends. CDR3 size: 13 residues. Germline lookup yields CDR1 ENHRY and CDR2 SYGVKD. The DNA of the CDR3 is TGTGCCATCAGTCAACAGGGTAAAAATGAGCAGTTCTTC. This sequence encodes CAISQQGKNEQFF.

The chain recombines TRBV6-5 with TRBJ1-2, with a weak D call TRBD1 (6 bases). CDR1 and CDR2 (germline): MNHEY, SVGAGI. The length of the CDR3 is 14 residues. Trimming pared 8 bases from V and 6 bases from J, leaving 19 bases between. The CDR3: CASAQTPQGNGYTF. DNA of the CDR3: TGTGCCAGCGCTCAAACGCCACAGGGAAATGGCTACACCTTC.

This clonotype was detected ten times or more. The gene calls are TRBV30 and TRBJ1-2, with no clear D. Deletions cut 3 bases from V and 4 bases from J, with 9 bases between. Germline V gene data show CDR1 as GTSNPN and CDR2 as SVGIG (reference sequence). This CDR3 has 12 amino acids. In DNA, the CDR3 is TGTGCCTGGAGCCGGGATGGCTATGGCTACACCTTC. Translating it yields CAWSRDGYGYTF.

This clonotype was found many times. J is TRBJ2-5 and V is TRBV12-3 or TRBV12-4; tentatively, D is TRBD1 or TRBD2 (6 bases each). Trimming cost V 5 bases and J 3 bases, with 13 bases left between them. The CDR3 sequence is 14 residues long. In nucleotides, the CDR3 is TGTGCCAGCAGTCAGGCAGGGGAGGAAGAGACCCAGTACTTC. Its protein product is CASSQAGEEETQYF.

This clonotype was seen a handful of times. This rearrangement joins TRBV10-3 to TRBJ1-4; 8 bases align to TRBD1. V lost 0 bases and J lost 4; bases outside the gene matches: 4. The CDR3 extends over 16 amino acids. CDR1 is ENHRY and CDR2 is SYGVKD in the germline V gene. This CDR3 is CAISESHRGINEKLFF. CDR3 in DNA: TGTGCCATCAGTGAGTCACACAGGGGGATTAATGAAAAACTGTTTTTT.

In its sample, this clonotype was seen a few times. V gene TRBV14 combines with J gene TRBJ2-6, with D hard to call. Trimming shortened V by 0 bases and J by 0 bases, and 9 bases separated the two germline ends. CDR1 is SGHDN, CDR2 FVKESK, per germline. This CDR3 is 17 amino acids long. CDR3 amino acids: CASSQDLRISGANVLTF. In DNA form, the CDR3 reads TGTGCCAGCAGCCAAGATCTCAGGATCTCTGGGGCCAACGTCCTGACTTTC.